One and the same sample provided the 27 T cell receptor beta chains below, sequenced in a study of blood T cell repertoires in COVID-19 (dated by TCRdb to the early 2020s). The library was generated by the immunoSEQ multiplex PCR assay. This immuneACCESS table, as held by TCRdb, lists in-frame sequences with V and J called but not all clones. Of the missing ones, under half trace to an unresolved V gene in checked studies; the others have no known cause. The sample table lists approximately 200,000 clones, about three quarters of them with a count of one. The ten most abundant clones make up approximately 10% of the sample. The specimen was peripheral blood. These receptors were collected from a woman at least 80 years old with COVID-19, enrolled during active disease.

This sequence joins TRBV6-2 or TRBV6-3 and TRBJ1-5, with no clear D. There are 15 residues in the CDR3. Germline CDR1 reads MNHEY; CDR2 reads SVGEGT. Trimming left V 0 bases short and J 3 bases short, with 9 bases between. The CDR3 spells CASSYSWPDNQPQHF. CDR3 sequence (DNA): TGTGCCAGCAGTTACTCGTGGCCAGACAATCAGCCCCAGCATTTT.

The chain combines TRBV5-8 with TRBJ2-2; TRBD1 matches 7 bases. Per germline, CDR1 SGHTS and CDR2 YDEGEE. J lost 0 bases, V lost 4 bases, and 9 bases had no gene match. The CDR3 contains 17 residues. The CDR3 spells CASSRSTGTTNTGELFF. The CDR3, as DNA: TGTGCCAGCAGCCGCTCGACAGGGACAACGAACACCGGGGAGCTGTTTTTT.

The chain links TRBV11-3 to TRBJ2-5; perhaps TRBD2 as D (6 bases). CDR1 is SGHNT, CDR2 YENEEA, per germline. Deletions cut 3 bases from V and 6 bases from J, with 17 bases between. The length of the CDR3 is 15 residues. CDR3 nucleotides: TGTGCCAGCAGCTTCGGTGGGGGGAGTCCCAAGACCCAGTACTTC. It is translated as CASSFGGGSPKTQYF.

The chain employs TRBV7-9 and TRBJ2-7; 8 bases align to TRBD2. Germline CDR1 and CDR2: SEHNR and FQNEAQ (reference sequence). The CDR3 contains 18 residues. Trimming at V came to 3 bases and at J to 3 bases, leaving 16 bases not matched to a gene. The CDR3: CASSFPPSSQRGGYEQYF. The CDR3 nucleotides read TGTGCCAGCAGCTTCCCCCCCAGTTCCCAACGGGGGGGCTACGAGCAGTACTTC.

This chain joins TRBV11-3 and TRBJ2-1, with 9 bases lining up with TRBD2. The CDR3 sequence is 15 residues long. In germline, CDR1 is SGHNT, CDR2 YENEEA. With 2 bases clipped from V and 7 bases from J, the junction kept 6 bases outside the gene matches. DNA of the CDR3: TGTGCCAGCAGCTTATCCAGCGGGAGGTGGAATGAGCAGTTCTTC. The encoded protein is CASSLSSGRWNEQFF.

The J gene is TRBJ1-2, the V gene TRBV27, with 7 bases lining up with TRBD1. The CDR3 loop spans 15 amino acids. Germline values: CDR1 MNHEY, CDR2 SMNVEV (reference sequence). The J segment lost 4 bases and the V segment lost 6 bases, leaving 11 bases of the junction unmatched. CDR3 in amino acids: CASSPTGALVYGYTF. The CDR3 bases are TGTGCCAGCAGCCCTACAGGGGCCCTCGTCTATGGCTACACCTTC.

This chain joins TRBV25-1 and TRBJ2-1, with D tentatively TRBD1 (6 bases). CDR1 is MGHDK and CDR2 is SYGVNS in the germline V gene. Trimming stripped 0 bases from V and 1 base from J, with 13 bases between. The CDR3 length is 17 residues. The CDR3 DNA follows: TGTGCCAGCAGTGAATATATAACAGGGAGATCCTACAATGAGCAGTTCTTC. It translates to CASSEYITGRSYNEQFF.

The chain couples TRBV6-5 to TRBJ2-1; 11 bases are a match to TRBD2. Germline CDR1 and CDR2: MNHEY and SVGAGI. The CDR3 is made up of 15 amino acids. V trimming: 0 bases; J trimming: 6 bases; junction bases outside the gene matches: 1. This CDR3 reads CASSYSSGRGNEQFF. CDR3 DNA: TGTGCCAGCAGTTACTCTAGCGGGAGGGGCAATGAGCAGTTCTTC.

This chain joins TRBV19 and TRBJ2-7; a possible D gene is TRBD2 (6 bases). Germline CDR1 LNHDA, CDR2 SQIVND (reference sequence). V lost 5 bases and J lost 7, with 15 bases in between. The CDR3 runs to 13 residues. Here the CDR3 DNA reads TGTGCCAGTAGTCCCCATGGACTATCGGAGCAGTACTTC. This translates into CASSPHGLSEQYF.

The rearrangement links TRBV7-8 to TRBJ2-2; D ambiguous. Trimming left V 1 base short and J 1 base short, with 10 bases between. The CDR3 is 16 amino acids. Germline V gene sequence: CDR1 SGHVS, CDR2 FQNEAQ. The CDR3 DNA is TGTGCCAGCAGCTTAGAGTACTATTTGAACACCGGGGAGCTGTTTTTT. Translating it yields CASSLEYYLNTGELFF.

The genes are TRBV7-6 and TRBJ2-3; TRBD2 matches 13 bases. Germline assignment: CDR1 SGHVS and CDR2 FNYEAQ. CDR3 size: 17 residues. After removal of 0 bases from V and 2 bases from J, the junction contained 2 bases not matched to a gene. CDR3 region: CASSLALAGGPTDTQYF. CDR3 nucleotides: TGTGCCAGCAGCTTAGCACTAGCGGGGGGGCCCACAGATACGCAGTATTTT.

CDR3 DNA: TGTGCCAGCAGTAGACATACTCGGAGCAATCAGCCCCAGCATTTT. It specifies CASSRHTRSNQPQHF. V gene TRBV2 combines with J gene TRBJ1-5, with D unresolved. Germline CDR1 reads SNHLY; CDR2 reads FYNNEI. Trimming removed 5 bases from V and 1 base from J, with 12 bases in between. The CDR3 sequence is 15 residues long.

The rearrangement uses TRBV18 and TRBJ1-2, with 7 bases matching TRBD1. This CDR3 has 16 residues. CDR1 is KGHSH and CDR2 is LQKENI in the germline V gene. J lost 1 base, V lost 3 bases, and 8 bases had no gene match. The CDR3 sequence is CASSPLGDRFNYGYTF. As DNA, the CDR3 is TGTGCCAGCTCACCCCTTGGGGACAGATTTAACTATGGCTACACCTTC. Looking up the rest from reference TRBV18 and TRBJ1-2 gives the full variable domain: NAGVMQNPRHLVRRRGQEARLRCSPMKGHSHVYWYRQLPEEGLKFMVYLQKENIIDESGMPKERFSAEFPKEGPSILRIQQVVRGDSAAYFCASSPLGDRFNYGYTFGSGTRLTVV.

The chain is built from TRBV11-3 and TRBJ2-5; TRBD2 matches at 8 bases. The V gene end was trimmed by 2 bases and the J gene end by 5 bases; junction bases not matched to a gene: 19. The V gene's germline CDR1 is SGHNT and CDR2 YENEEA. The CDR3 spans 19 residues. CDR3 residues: CASSLPRGLAGFGRETQYF. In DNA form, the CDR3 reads TGTGCCAGCAGCTTACCGCGTGGGCTAGCGGGCTTCGGTCGGGAGACCCAGTACTTC.

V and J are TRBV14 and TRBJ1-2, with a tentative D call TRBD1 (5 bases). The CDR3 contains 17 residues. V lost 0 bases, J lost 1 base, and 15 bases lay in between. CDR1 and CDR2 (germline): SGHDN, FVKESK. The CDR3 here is CASSQDGAGWYNYGYTF. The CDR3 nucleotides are TGTGCCAGCAGCCAAGATGGGGCAGGGTGGTATAACTATGGCTACACCTTC.

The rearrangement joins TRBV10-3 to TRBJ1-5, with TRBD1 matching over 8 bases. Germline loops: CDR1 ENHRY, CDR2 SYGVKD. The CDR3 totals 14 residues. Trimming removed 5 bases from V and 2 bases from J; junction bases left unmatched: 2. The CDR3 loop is CAISSDRGNQPQHF. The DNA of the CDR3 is TGTGCCATCAGTTCGGACAGGGGCAATCAGCCCCAGCATTTT.

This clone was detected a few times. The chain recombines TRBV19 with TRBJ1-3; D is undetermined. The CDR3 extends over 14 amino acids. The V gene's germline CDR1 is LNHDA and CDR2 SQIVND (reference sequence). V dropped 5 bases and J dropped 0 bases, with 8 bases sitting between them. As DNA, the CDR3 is TGTGCCAGTAGTGCCCAGGTCTCTGGAAACACCATATATTTT. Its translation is CASSAQVSGNTIYF.

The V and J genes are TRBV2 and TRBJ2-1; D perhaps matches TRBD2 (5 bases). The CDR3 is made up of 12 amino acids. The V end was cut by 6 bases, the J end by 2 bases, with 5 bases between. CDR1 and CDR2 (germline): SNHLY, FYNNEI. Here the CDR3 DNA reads TGTGCCAGCAGGGGAGCCTACAATGAGCAGTTCTTC. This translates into CASRGAYNEQFF.

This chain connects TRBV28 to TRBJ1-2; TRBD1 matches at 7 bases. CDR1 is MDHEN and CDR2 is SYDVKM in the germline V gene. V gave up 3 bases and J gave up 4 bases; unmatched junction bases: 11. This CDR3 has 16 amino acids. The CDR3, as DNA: TGTGCCAGCAGTTTGGCAGGACAGGACCTTGGCTATGGCTACACCTTC. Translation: CASSLAGQDLGYGYTF.

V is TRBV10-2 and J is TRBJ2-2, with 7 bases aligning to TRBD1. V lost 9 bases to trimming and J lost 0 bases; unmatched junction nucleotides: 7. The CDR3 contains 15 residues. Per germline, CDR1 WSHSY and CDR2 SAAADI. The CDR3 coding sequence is TGCGCCAGTGCCGCCGGGACAGCGAACACCGGGGAGCTGTTTTTT. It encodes CASAAGTANTGELFF.

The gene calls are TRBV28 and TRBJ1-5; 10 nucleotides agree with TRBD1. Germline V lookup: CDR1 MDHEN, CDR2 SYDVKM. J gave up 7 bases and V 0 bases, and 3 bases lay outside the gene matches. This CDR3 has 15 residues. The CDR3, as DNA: TGTGCCAGCAGTTTATGGGGACAGGGGTACCAGCCCCAGCATTTT. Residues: CASSLWGQGYQPQHF. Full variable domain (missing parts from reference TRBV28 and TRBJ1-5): DVKVTQSSRYLVKRTGEKVFLECVQDMDHENMFWYRQDPGLGLRLIYFSYDVKMKEKGDIPEGYSVSREKKERFSLILESASTNQTSMYLCASSLWGQGYQPQHFGDGTRLSIL.

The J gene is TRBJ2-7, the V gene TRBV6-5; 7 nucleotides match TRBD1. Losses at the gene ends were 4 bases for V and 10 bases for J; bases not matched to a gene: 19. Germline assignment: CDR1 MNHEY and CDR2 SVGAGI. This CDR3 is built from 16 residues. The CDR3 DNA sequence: TGTGCCAGCAGTTTGTACAGGGGATCGGGTACTATCGGTCAGTACTTC. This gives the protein CASSLYRGSGTIGQYF.

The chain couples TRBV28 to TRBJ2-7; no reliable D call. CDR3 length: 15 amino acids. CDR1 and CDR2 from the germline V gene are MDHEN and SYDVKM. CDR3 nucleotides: TGTGCGACGTGGGCTGAAGGAACTTACTCCTACGAGCAGTACTTC. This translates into CATWAEGTYSYEQYF.

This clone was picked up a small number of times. The CDR3 bases are TGCGCCAGCAGGCGGACTAGCGGGGGATACAATGAGCAGTTCTTC. Its translation: CASRRTSGGYNEQFF. The chain joins TRBV5-1 to TRBJ2-1; 13 bases align to TRBD2. V lost 5 bases to trimming and J lost 4 bases; unmatched junction nucleotides: 3. Per germline, CDR1 SGHRS and CDR2 YFSETQ. The CDR3 spans 15 residues. The variable domain in full, with the rest retrieved from reference TRBV5-1 and TRBJ2-1, is KAGVTQTPRYLIKTRGQQVTLSCSPISGHRSVSWYQQTPGQGLQFLFEYFSETQRNKGNFPGRFSGRQFSNSRSEMNVSTLELGDSALYLCASRRTSGGYNEQFFGPGTRLTVL.

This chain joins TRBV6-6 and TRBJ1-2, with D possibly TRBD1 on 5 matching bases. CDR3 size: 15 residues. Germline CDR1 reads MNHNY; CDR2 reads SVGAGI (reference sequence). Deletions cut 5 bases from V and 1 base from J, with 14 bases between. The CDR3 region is CASSGRGSDNYGYTF. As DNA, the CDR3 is TGTGCCAGCAGTGGGAGGGGAAGTGATAACTATGGCTACACCTTC.

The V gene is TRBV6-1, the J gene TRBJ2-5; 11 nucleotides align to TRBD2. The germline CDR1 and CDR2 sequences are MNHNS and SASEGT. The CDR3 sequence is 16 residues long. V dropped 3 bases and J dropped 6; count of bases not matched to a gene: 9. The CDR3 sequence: CASSEGGLAGEKTQYF. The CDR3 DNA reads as TGTGCCAGCAGTGAGGGAGGACTAGCGGGTGAAAAGACCCAGTACTTC.

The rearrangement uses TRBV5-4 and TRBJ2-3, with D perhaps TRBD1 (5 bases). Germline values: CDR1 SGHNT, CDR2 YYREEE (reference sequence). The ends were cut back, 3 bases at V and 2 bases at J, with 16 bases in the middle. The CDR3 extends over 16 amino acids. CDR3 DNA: TGTGCCAGCAGCTCGCGAGAAGTGGGGCACACAGATACGCAGTATTTT. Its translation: CASSSREVGHTDTQYF.